The 19 T cell receptor beta chains below come from one sample, sequenced in a study of blood T cell repertoires in COVID-19. Clones were read by immunoSEQ multiplex PCR, and TCRdb kept only the in-frame ones, dropping some. The repertoire has approximately 300,000 clones, 85% to 90% of them found once; the top ten carry over 5%. The sample comprised peripheral blood. These receptors all come from a woman aged 45 to 65 with COVID-19, enrolled during active disease.

The sample holds one count of this clone. The chain is built from TRBV6-6 and TRBJ1-5; 7 bases are shared with TRBD1. CDR3 length: 14 residues. The germline V gene has CDR1 MNHNY and CDR2 SVGAGI (reference sequence). The V and J ends lost 5 bases and 4 bases, in that order; junction bases with no gene match: 5. The CDR3: CASSTNRGNQPQHF. As DNA, the CDR3 is TGTGCCAGCAGTACCAACAGGGGAAATCAGCCCCAGCATTTT.

This chain uses TRBV5-1 with TRBJ1-2; no reliable D call. There are 14 residues in the CDR3. Per germline, CDR1 SGHRS and CDR2 YFSETQ. V was trimmed by 4 bases and J by 4 bases, leaving 14 bases between them. Here the CDR3 DNA reads TGCGCCAGCAGCCCCCTGACGGAGGGCTATGGCTACACCTTC. Its translation is CASSPLTEGYGYTF.

The DNA for the CDR3 is TGCGCCAGCAGCCAAGTTCATAGTTGGGGACTGACGAACCTTGAAGCTTTCTTT. Its translation is CASSQVHSWGLTNLEAFF. The V call is TRBV4-1, the J call TRBJ1-1, with a possible D match to TRBD1 (5 bases). Trimming removed 1 base from V and 7 bases from J, with 25 bases in between. The CDR3 consists of 18 residues. Germline CDR1 reads MGHRA; CDR2 reads YSYEKL.

There are a few counts of this clone. V and J are TRBV19 and TRBJ2-1, with 8 bases identical to TRBD1. CDR1 LNHDA and CDR2 SQIVND come from the germline V gene (reference sequence). The J segment lost 11 bases and the V segment lost 7 bases, leaving 13 bases of the junction unmatched. The CDR3 covers 14 residues. The CDR3 DNA sequence: TGTGCCAGTACTAACAGGGGGGCCGGGAATCAGCAGTTCTTC. It codes for CASTNRGAGNQQFF.

The gene calls are TRBV29-1 and TRBJ1-2; D unclear. This CDR3 comprises 13 residues. Trimming removed 4 bases from V and 0 bases from J, with 9 bases in between. The germline CDR1 and CDR2 sequences are SQVTM and ANQGSEA. CDR3 DNA sequence: TGCAGCGTTGTTTCCAGAACTAACTATGGCTACACCTTC. It encodes CSVVSRTNYGYTF.

The CDR3 here is CASSVAASGRYEQYF. The CDR3 DNA follows: TGTGCCAGCAGCGTAGCGGCTAGCGGGAGATACGAGCAGTACTTC. The J gene is TRBJ2-7, the V gene TRBV9; TRBD2 aligns across 10 bases. CDR3 length: 15 amino acids. J was trimmed by 4 bases and V by 0 bases; bases with no gene match: 4. Germline V lookup: CDR1 SGDLS, CDR2 YYNGEE.

The V and J genes are TRBV18 and TRBJ2-3; D is possibly TRBD2 (6 bases). The CDR3 extends over 15 amino acids. The V end lost 3 bases, the J end lost 4 bases, and 14 bases lay between the germline ends. Germline V gene lookup returns CDR1 KGHSH and CDR2 LQKENI. The CDR3 nucleotides are TGTGCCAGCTCACCTCAAGAACTAGCTTCAGATACGCAGTATTTT. The encoded protein is CASSPQELASDTQYF.

V gene TRBV6-5 combines with J gene TRBJ2-1, with no clear D. This CDR3 spans 11 amino acids. Trimming removed 6 bases from V and 6 bases from J, with 6 bases in between. CDR1 is MNHEY and CDR2 is SVGAGI in the germline V gene. CDR3 sequence (DNA): TGTGCCAGCAGGTATAGCAATGAGCAGTTCTTC. Protein sequence: CASRYSNEQFF.

The chain is built from TRBV11-3 and TRBJ2-3, with D perhaps TRBD2 (6 bases). The V gene's germline CDR1 is SGHNT and CDR2 YENEEA. This CDR3 is 13 amino acids long. Deletions cut 3 bases from V and 4 bases from J, with 8 bases between. The CDR3 protein is CASSFGTPDTQYF. CDR3 nucleotide sequence: TGTGCCAGCAGCTTCGGGACTCCAGATACGCAGTATTTT.

The chain joins TRBV11-3 to TRBJ2-3, with D possibly matching TRBD1 (5 bases). CDR1 and CDR2 from the germline V gene are SGHNT and YENEEA. CDR3 length: 14 residues. V lost 1 base and J 6 bases, leaving 11 bases between the germline ends. The CDR3 region has the DNA TGTGCCAGCAGCTTAGGTAGGGGTCGGGATACGCAGTATTTT. Its translation: CASSLGRGRDTQYF. The full variable domain, in which reference TRBV11-3 and TRBJ2-3 provide the parts outside the CDR3, is EAGVVQSPRYKIIEKKQPVAFWCNPISGHNTLYWYLQNLGQGPELLIRYENEEAVDDSQLPKDRFSAERLKGVDSTLKIQPAELGDSAVYLCASSLGRGRDTQYFGPGTRLTVL.

The chain joins TRBV5-1 to TRBJ2-2; TRBD2 matches at 7 bases. V gave up 0 bases and J gave up 4 bases; unmatched junction bases: 0. This CDR3 is built from 14 residues. Germline V CDR1 and CDR2: SGHRS, YFSETQ. CDR3 nucleotide sequence: TGCGCCAGCAGCTTGGGCGGGGGCACCGGGGAGCTGTTTTTT. Translating gives CASSLGGGTGELFF.

This clone was detected only once. V usage is TRBV6-2 or TRBV6-3 and J usage is TRBJ1-5, with 7 bases matching TRBD1. Germline V gene lookup returns CDR1 MNHEY and CDR2 SVGEGT. The ends lost 1 base at V and 6 bases at J; junction bases unmatched: 9. CDR3 size: 16 residues. CDR3 coding DNA: TGTGCCAGCAGTTACTTTCGGACAGGAGCGGGTCAGCCCCAGCATTTT. Protein product: CASSYFRTGAGQPQHF.

The chain combines TRBV5-4 with TRBJ2-6, with 7 bases lining up with TRBD1. The germline V gene encodes CDR1 SGHNT and CDR2 YYREEE (reference sequence). J lost 0 bases, V lost 3 bases, and 3 bases had no gene match. The CDR3 consists of 16 residues. CDR3 protein: CASSSGQHSGANVLTF. The CDR3 nucleotides read TGTGCCAGCAGCTCGGGACAGCACTCTGGGGCCAACGTCCTGACTTTC.

The V gene is TRBV7-9, the J gene TRBJ2-4; weak D call: TRBD1 (5 bases). Germline lookup yields CDR1 SEHNR and CDR2 FQNEAQ (reference sequence). The CDR3 runs to 12 residues. V was pared by 7 bases and J by 7 bases, with 11 bases between. The CDR3 loop reads CASMTVGNIQYF. DNA of the CDR3: TGTGCCAGCATGACAGTCGGCAACATTCAGTACTTC. The full variable domain, in which reference TRBV7-9 and TRBJ2-4 provide the parts outside the CDR3, is DTGVSQNPRHKITKRGQNVTFRCDPISEHNRLYWYRQTLGQGPEFLTYFQNEAQLEKSRLLSDRFSAERPKGSFSTLEIQRTEQGDSAMYLCASMTVGNIQYFGAGTRLSVL.

This clone was counted ten times or more. The chain is built from TRBV24-1 and TRBJ1-2; 12 bases line up with TRBD1. Per germline, CDR1 KGHDR and CDR2 SFDVKD. This CDR3 region has 14 residues. The junction had 3 bases not matched to a gene; V was cut back by 4 bases and J by 7 bases. CDR3 in amino acids: CATSEGQGAVGYTF. CDR3 coding DNA: TGTGCCACCAGTGAGGGACAGGGGGCGGTTGGCTACACCTTC.

This clone was observed a handful of times. The genes are TRBV4-1 and TRBJ2-1; 9 bases map to TRBD1. The CDR3 is 14 residues long. CDR1 and CDR2 from the germline V gene are MGHRA and YSYEKL. J lost 10 bases, V lost 3 bases, and 7 bases had no gene match. CDR3 nucleotide sequence: TGCGCCAGCAGCCAGGGACAGGGATCCACGGAGCAGTTCTTC. It is translated as CASSQGQGSTEQFF.

This clone occurred a few times. The chain carries TRBV5-4 and TRBJ1-2; D remains unclear. CDR1 and CDR2 from the germline V gene are SGHNT and YYREEE (reference sequence). The V gene lost 9 bases and the J gene lost 4 bases, with 19 bases spanning the gap. The CDR3 spans 14 residues. CDR3 sequence reads: CATSNYGGAYGYTF. In nucleotides, the CDR3 is TGTGCCACGTCAAACTACGGAGGAGCCTATGGCTACACCTTC.

The chain is built from TRBV6-4 and TRBJ2-1, with TRBD2 matching 13 bases. Trimming at V came to 6 bases and at J to 7 bases, leaving 6 bases not matched to a gene. Germline CDR1 and CDR2: MRHNA and SNTAGT. The CDR3 runs 15 residues. The CDR3 loop is CASSLGLAGANEQFF. In DNA, the CDR3 is TGTGCCAGCAGCCTCGGACTAGCGGGAGCGAATGAGCAGTTCTTC.

V and J are TRBV3-1 (or the pseudogene TRBV3-2) and TRBJ1-2, with D unclear. There are 13 residues in the CDR3. Trimming shortened V by 2 bases and J by 8 bases, and 12 bases separated the two germline ends. Per germline, CDR1 LGHDT and CDR2 YNNKEL (reference sequence). The CDR3 is CASSQLDGRGYTF. The CDR3 DNA reads TGTGCCAGCAGCCAACTAGATGGGAGGGGCTACACCTTC.